This is a list of T cell receptor beta chains from one sample in a study of human T cells and chemical hapten exposure. TCRdb ran MiXCR on the RACE reads and lists one entry per CDR3 protein. This sample has around 56,000 distinct CDR3 sequences, with around 10% found just once. The source was whole blood, collected in connection with sensitization to the hapten diphenylcyclopropenone (DPC). The source of these receptors is a man aged 40-50 years with alopecia areata. Some clones in this sample may be carry-over from other donors' samples. Both conserved end residues are part of each CDR3. The D gene is left open where the match is weak. Clone size appears in some rows only: once, few, many, or a class for an expanded clone.

TRBJ2-5 | 11 | few | TRBV28 | NA | TGTGCCAGCAGCCCCGAAGAGACCCAGTACTTC | CASSPEETQYF
TRBJ2-3 | 15 | NA | TRBV9 | TRBD2 | TGTGCCAGCAGCACCAGCGGGAGGACCGACGATACGCAGTATTTT | CASSTSGRTDDTQYF
TRBJ2-7 | 13 | few | TRBV7-9 | NA | TGTGCCAGCAGCCAAAACCTCTGGGACGAGCAGTACTTC | CASSQNLWDEQYF
TRBJ2-5 | 12 | NA | TRBV20-1 | NA | TGCAGTGCTTCCGAGGGGGGGATGACCCAGTACTTC | CSASEGGMTQYF
TRBJ2-7 | 17 | few | TRBV27 | TRBD2 | TGTGCCAGCAGGCGCGCAGGACTAGCGGGAGCAGTAACCGAGCAGTACTTC | CASRRAGLAGAVTEQYF
TRBJ2-2 | 15 | many | TRBV27 | NA | TGTGCCAGCAGTTGGGGCGGGGAGAACACCGGGGAGCTGTTTTTT | CASSWGGENTGELFF
TRBJ2-7 | 13 | many | TRBV11-2 | TRBD1 | TGTGCCAGCAGCTCAGGGACAGCCAACGAGCAGTACTTC | CASSSGTANEQYF
TRBJ2-1 | 15 | many | TRBV19 | TRBD2 | TGTGCCAGTAGTTTACTAGCGGGGGGCTACAATGAGCAGTTCTTC | CASSLLAGGYNEQFF
TRBJ2-5 | 15 | many | TRBV6-6 | TRBD2 | TGTGCCAGCAGTCAGCGGGAGGTCGGGAAAGAGACCCAGTACTTC | CASSQREVGKETQYF
TRBJ2-3 | 14 | NA | TRBV20-1 | NA | TGCAGCCCCTGGAAGGCGCTAGAAGCAGATACGCAGTATTTT | CSPWKALEADTQYF
TRBJ2-3 | 18 | few | TRBV7-9 | TRBD2 | TGTGCCAGCAGCTTCGACCCTTCCGGGACTAGCGCCACAGATACGCAGTATTTT | CASSFDPSGTSATDTQYF
TRBJ2-7 | 13 | NA | TRBV20-1 | NA | TGCAGTGCTAGAGACCCCGGCCCCCTCGAGCAGTACTTC | CSARDPGPLEQYF
TRBJ2-1 | 18 | NA | TRBV7-2 | TRBD2 | TGTGCCAGCAGCTTAGCGCCGGGGCTAGCGGGAGGATACAATGAGCAGTTCTTC | CASSLAPGLAGGYNEQFF
TRBJ2-3 | 13 | NA | TRBV20-1 | NA | TGCAGTGCGCGGGGACCCATCGCAGATACGCAGTATTTT | CSARGPIADTQYF
TRBJ2-1 | 17 | few | TRBV6-5 | NA | TGTGCCAGCAGTCACGCCTTATCAGAGAGCTCCTACAATGAGCAGTTCTTC | CASSHALSESSYNEQFF
TRBJ1-3 | 14 | many | TRBV11-2 | NA | TGTGCCAGCAGCTTTCAGATCTCTGGAAACACCATATATTTT | CASSFQISGNTIYF
TRBJ2-5 | 16 | NA | TRBV5-4 | NA | TGTGCCAGCAGCACTCGGGGGGCAGGGGGCTCGGAGACCCAGTACTTC | CASSTRGAGGSETQYF
TRBJ2-7 | 15 | NA | TRBV5-1 | TRBD1 | TGCGCCAGCAGCATGGTCGGGACAGGGTTTTACGAGCAGTACTTC | CASSMVGTGFYEQYF
TRBJ1-5 | 11 | few | TRBV27 | NA | TGTGCCAGCAGTCTCAATCAGCCCCAGCATTTT | CASSLNQPQHF
TRBJ1-3 | 14 | few | TRBV5-1 | NA | TGCGCCAGCAGCTTGGACAGGGCCGGAAACACCATATATTTT | CASSLDRAGNTIYF
TRBJ2-7 | 17 | NA | TRBV18 | TRBD2 | TGTGCCAGCTCAACAGGGGAACTAGCGGGAGGATACTACGAGCAGTACTTC | CASSTGELAGGYYEQYF
TRBJ1-1 | 14 | many | TRBV7-9 | TRBD1 | TGTGCCAGCAGCGCTCGGACAGGGCTCACTGAAGCTTTCTTT | CASSARTGLTEAFF
TRBJ2-1 | 15 | NA | TRBV15 | NA | TGTGCCACCAGCGCGTTCCGGGACTCCTCTAGTGAGCAGTTCTTC | CATSAFRDSSSEQFF
TRBJ2-1 | 14 | few | TRBV20-1 | TRBD2 | TGCAGTGCTAGAGATGGACTAGACTACAATGAGCAGTTCTTC | CSARDGLDYNEQFF
TRBJ2-1 | 14 | few | TRBV9 | NA | TGTGCCAGCAGCTACGGACCAGGGGACAATGAGCAGTTCTTC | CASSYGPGDNEQFF
TRBJ2-7 | 17 | many | TRBV19 | TRBD2 | TGTGCCAGTAGTATATCCCGACCGGGACTAGCGGGAGACGAGCAGTACTTC | CASSISRPGLAGDEQYF
TRBJ2-2 | 14 | NA | TRBV6-1 | TRBD1 | TGTGCCAGCAGTGAGGGACAGGAAACCGGGGAGCTGTTTTTT | CASSEGQETGELFF
TRBJ1-4 | 15 | many | TRBV3-1 | NA | TGTGCCAGCAGCCAAGACGAGCAGTTGGGGGAAAAACTGTTTTTT | CASSQDEQLGEKLFF
TRBJ1-2 | 15 | few | TRBV28 | TRBD1 | TGTGCCAGCAGTAGCACCCAGGGGGTAATCAATGGCTACACCTTC | CASSSTQGVINGYTF
TRBJ2-1 | 10 | NA | TRBV28 | NA | TGTGCCAGCAGTTTAGGTGAGCAGTTCTTC | CASSLGEQFF
TRBJ2-5 | 15 | many | TRBV5-1 | NA | TGCGCCAGCAGCTTCAAGGTCCCGATGGGGGAGACCCAGTACTTC | CASSFKVPMGETQYF
TRBJ2-3 | 16 | many | TRBV7-2 | NA | TGTGCCAGCAGCCCTAAGAGGGGACAAATCAAAGATACGCAGTATTTT | CASSPKRGQIKDTQYF
TRBJ2-3 | 14 | many | TRBV7-9 | NA | TGTGCCAGCAGCTTACAGTCGGGGACAGATACGCAGTATTTT | CASSLQSGTDTQYF
TRBJ2-7 | 14 | NA | TRBV5-1 | TRBD1 | TGCGCCAGCAGCTCGGGACAGGGGGCTCTCGAGCAGTACTTC | CASSSGQGALEQYF
TRBJ1-5 | 15 | many | TRBV15 | NA | TGTGCCACCAGCAGGCCCGGGGGTAGCAATCAGCCCCAGCATTTT | CATSRPGGSNQPQHF
TRBJ2-1 | 16 | few | TRBV12-3/TRBV12-4 | TRBD2 | TGTGCCAGCAGTCAACTGAGCGGGAGTACCGCAATCGAGCAGTTCTTC | CASSQLSGSTAIEQFF
TRBJ1-1 | 14 | many | TRBV6-1 | TRBD1 | TGTGCCAGCAGAAGACAGGGGCTGGATACTGAAGCTTTCTTT | CASRRQGLDTEAFF
TRBJ2-7 | 15 | many | TRBV7-9 | TRBD2 | TGTGCCAGCAGCCAACTAGCGGGGCACTCCTACGAGCAGTACTTC | CASSQLAGHSYEQYF
TRBJ2-7 | 15 | NA | TRBV20-1 | NA | TGCAGTGCTAGATCGCCAGGGAGTTCGGCCTACGAGCAGTACTTC | CSARSPGSSAYEQYF
TRBJ2-1 | 15 | NA | TRBV6-2/TRBV6-3 | TRBD2 | TGTGCCAGCAGCGGGGGACTAGCGGGTTACAATGAGCAGTTCTTC | CASSGGLAGYNEQFF
TRBJ2-1 | 14 | many | TRBV7-9 | TRBD2 | TGTGCCAGCAGCCAGCGGGACTCGGTCAATGAGCAGTTCTTC | CASSQRDSVNEQFF
TRBJ2-7 | 14 | many | TRBV14 | NA | TGTGCCAGCAGCCAAGTGTCTCGGCCCTGGGGGCAGTACTTC | CASSQVSRPWGQYF
TRBJ1-2 | 16 | NA | TRBV7-2 | TRBD1 | TGTGCCAGCAGCCGCGGGACAGTTAATTCTCTCTATGGCTACACCTTC | CASSRGTVNSLYGYTF
TRBJ1-2 | 15 | few | TRBV6-2/TRBV6-3 | TRBD1 | TGTGCCAGCAATTACGGAGACAGGGTTAACTATGGCTACACCTTC | CASNYGDRVNYGYTF
TRBJ2-5 | 16 | NA | TRBV21-1 | NA | TGTGCCAGCAGCACAAGGGGAACAGGTTTCCAAGAGACCCAGTACTTC | CASSTRGTGFQETQYF
TRBJ2-7 | 14 | few | TRBV2 | NA | TGTGCCAGCAGTGAAACCCCTCAGGGGTACGAGCAGTACTTC | CASSETPQGYEQYF
TRBJ1-1 | 11 | many | TRBV5-6 | NA | TGTGCCAGCAGCTGGGGAGGGATCGCTTTCTTT | CASSWGGIAFF
TRBJ2-2 | 14 | many | TRBV7-6 | NA | TGTGCCAGCAGCTTATATACAGGCACCGGGGAGCTGTTTTTT | CASSLYTGTGELFF
TRBJ1-1 | 14 | large | TRBV7-9 | TRBD1 | TGTGCCAGCAGCTCCGGACAGGGGAACACTGAAGCTTTCTTT | CASSSGQGNTEAFF
TRBJ1-1 | 15 | many | TRBV21-1 | NA | TGTGCCAGCAGCAAAGAAAGGAAGATGAACACTGAAGCTTTCTTT | CASSKERKMNTEAFF
TRBJ2-2 | 15 | few | TRBV19 | TRBD2 | TGTGCCAGTAGTACGACTAGCGGGAGTGCCGCGGAGCTGTTTTTT | CASSTTSGSAAELFF
TRBJ2-5 | 14 | few | TRBV2 | TRBD2 | TGTGCCAGCAGCGACAGCGGGATCTGGGAGACCCAGTACTTC | CASSDSGIWETQYF
TRBJ2-7 | 16 | few | TRBV7-3 | NA | TGTGCCAGCAGCTTAACTGACCGAGACACCCGCTACGAGCAGTACTTC | CASSLTDRDTRYEQYF
TRBJ2-7 | 15 | few | TRBV19 | NA | TGTGCCAGTAGTCCGCCCCGGGACGGGCCTGACGAGCAGTACTTC | CASSPPRDGPDEQYF
TRBJ2-3 | 15 | many | TRBV24-1 | NA | TGTGCCACCAGTGATTTACGGGGACGCACAGATACGCAGTATTTT | CATSDLRGRTDTQYF
TRBJ2-7 | 13 | NA | TRBV27 | TRBD2 | TGTGCCAGCAGTTTACGGGGGGGCTACGAGCGGTACTTC | CASSLRGGYERYF
TRBJ2-2 | 15 | many | TRBV2 | TRBD2 | TGTGCCAGGCAGGGGACTAGCGGTTACTCCGGGGAGCTGTTTTTT | CARQGTSGYSGELFF
TRBJ1-5 | 13 | many | TRBV5-8 | NA | TGTGCCAGCAGCTTAGGAGGGCTTCAGCCCCAGCATTTT | CASSLGGLQPQHF
TRBJ2-7 | 14 | many | TRBV7-2 | TRBD1 | TGTGCCAGCAGCTTAGACAGGGGCTCCTACGAGCAGTACTTC | CASSLDRGSYEQYF